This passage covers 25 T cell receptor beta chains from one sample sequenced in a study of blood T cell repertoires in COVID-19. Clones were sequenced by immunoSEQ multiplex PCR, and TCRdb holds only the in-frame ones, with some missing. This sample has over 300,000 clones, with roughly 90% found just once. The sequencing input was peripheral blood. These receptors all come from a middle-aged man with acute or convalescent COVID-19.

In DNA form, the CDR3 reads TGTGCCAGCAGCGCCCGGGTCGATAATGAAAAACTGTTTTTT. Translated, it gives CASSARVDNEKLFF. The chain uses TRBV3-1 (or the pseudogene TRBV3-2) and TRBJ1-4; D remains ambiguous. The CDR3 sequence is 14 residues long. Trimming took off 5 bases at V and 4 bases at J, with 11 bases between the two ends. The germline CDR1 and CDR2 sequences are LGHDT and YNNKEL (reference sequence).

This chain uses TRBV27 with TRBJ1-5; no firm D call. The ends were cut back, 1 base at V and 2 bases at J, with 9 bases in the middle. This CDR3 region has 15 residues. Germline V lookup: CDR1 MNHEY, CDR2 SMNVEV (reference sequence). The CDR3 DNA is TGTGCCAGCAGTTTATGGTCGAGGGGCAATCAGCCCCAGCATTTT. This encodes CASSLWSRGNQPQHF.

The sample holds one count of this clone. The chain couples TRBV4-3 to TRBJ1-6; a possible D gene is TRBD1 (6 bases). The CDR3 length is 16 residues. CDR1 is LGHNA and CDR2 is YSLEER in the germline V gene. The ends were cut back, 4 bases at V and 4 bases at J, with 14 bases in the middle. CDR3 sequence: CASSRAQGLYNSPLHF. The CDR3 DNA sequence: TGCGCCAGCAGCCGCGCACAGGGCCTATATAATTCACCCCTCCACTTT.

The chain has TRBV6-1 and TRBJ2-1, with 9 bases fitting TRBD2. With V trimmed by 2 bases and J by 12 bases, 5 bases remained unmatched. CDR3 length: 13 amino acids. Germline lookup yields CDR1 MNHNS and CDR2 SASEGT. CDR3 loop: CASSERTSEAQFF. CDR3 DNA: TGTGCCAGCAGTGAACGGACTAGCGAGGCGCAGTTCTTC.

The CDR3 sequence is CASSYSAQGGNYEQYF. The CDR3 DNA sequence: TGTGCCAGCAGTTACTCGGCCCAGGGTGGGAACTACGAGCAGTACTTC. This chain connects TRBV6-6 to TRBJ2-7; TRBD1 is a possible D gene (5 bases). Trimming took 0 bases from V and 3 from J, leaving 15 bases between them. Germline loops: CDR1 MNHNY, CDR2 SVGAGI (reference sequence). This CDR3 spans 16 amino acids.

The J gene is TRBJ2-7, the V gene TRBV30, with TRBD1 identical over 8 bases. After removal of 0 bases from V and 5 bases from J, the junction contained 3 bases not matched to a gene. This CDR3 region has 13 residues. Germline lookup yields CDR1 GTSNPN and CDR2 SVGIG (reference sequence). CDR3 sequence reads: CAWSVVQGDEQYF. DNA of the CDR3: TGTGCCTGGAGTGTTGTACAGGGGGACGAGCAGTACTTC.

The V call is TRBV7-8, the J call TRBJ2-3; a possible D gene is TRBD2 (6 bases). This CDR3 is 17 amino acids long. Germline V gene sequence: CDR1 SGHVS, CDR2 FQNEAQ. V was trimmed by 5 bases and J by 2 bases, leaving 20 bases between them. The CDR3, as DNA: TGTGCCAGCAGCCCCGCTTTCCCGGGACTTAACACAGATACGCAGTATTTT. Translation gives CASSPAFPGLNTDTQYF.

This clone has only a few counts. In nucleotides, the CDR3 is TGTGCCAGCAGCTTGGACAGGGGGAGGTCTGGAAACACCATATATTTT. Its protein is CASSLDRGRSGNTIYF. The V and J genes are TRBV11-2 and TRBJ1-3, with TRBD1 matching over 10 bases. The CDR3 has 16 residues. The V gene end was trimmed by 3 bases and the J gene end by 1 base; junction bases not matched to a gene: 3. Germline lookup yields CDR1 SGHAT and CDR2 FQNNGV.

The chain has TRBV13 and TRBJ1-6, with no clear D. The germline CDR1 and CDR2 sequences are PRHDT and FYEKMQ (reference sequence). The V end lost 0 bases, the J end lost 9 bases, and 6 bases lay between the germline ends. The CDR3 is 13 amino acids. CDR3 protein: CASSLGLSSPLHF. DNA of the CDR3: TGTGCCAGCAGCTTAGGGCTTAGTTCACCCCTCCACTTT.

The CDR3 nucleotides are TGTGCCAGTAGTATTGGGACTTTTTATGGCTACACCTTC. This sequence encodes CASSIGTFYGYTF. The rearrangement links TRBV19 to TRBJ1-2, with D maybe TRBD1 (5 bases). The length of the CDR3 is 13 residues. V lost 3 bases, J lost 5 bases, and 10 bases lay in between. Germline loops: CDR1 LNHDA, CDR2 SQIVND (reference sequence).

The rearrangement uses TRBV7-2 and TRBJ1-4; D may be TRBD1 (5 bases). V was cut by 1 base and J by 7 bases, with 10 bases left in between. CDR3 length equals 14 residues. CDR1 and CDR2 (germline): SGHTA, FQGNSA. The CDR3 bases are TGTGCCAGCAGCTTAGGGGGCCTGGGTGAAAAACTGTTTTTT. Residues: CASSLGGLGEKLFF.

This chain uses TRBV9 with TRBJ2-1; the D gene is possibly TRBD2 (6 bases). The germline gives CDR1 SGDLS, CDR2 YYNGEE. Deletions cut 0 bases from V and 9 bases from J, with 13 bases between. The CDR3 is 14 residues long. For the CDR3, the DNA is TGTGCCAGCAGCGTAGCCCGGAACGGGGGTGAGCAGTTCTTC. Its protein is CASSVARNGGEQFF.

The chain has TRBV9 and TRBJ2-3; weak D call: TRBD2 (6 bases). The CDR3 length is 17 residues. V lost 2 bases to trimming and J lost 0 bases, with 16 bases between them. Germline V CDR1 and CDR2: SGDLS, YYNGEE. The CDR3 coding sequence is TGTGCCAGCAGCGTGAGAGGAGGGAGCAGGAGCACAGATACGCAGTATTTT. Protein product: CASSVRGGSRSTDTQYF.

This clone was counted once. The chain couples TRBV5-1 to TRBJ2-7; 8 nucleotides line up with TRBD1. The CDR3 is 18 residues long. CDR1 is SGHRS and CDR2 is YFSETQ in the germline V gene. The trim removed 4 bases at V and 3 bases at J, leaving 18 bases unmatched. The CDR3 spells CASSPQGAGYRGDYEQYF. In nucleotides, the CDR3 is TGCGCCAGCAGCCCCCAGGGGGCGGGATACCGAGGAGACTACGAGCAGTACTTC.

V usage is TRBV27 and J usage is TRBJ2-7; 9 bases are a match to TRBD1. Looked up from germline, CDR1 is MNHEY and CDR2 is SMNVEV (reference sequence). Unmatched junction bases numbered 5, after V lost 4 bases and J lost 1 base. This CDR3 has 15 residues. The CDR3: CASSWDREASYEQYF. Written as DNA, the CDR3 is TGTGCCAGCAGTTGGGACAGGGAAGCATCCTACGAGCAGTACTTC.

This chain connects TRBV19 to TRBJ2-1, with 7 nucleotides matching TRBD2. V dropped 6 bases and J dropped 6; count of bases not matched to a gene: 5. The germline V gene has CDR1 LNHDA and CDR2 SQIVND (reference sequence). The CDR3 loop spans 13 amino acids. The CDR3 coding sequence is TGTGCCAGTAGCCCTACTAGCGCCAATGAGCAGTTCTTC. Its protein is CASSPTSANEQFF.

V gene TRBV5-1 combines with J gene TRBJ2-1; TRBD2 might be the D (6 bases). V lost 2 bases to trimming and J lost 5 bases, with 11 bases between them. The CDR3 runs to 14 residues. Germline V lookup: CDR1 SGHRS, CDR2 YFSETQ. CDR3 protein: CASSLTGLHNEQFF. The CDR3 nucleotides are TGCGCCAGCAGCTTAACGGGACTCCACAATGAGCAGTTCTTC.

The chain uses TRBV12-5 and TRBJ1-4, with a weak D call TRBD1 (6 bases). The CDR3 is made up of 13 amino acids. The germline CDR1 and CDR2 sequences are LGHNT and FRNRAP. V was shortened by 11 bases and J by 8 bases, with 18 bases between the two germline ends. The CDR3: CARPGGGGEKLFF. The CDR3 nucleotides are TGTGCTCGGCCGGGGGGCGGGGGGGAAAAACTGTTTTTT.

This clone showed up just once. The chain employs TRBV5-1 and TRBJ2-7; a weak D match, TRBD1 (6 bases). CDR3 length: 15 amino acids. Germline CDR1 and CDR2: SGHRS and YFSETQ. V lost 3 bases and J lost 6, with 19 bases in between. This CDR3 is CASSSGTATGGEQYF. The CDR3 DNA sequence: TGCGCCAGCAGCTCGGGCACCGCGACAGGCGGCGAGCAGTACTTC.

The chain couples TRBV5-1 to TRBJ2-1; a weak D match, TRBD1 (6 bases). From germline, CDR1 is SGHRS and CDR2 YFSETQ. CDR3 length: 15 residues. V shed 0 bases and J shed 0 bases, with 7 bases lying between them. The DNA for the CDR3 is TGCGCCAGCAGCTTGGGAGGGGGCTCCTACAATGAGCAGTTCTTC. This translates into CASSLGGGSYNEQFF.

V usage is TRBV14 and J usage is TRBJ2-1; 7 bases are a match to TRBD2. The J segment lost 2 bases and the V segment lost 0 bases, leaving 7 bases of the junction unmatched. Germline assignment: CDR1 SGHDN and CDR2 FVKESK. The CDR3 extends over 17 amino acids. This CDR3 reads CASSQEVLLAAYNEQFF. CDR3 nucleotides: TGTGCCAGCAGCCAAGAGGTCTTGCTAGCGGCCTACAATGAGCAGTTCTTC.

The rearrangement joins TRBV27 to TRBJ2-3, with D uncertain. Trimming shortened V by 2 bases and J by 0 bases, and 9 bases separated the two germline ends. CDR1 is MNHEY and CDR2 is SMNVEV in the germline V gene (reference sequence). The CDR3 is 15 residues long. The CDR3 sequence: CASSLDGGSTDTQYF. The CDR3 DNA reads TGTGCCAGCAGTTTAGATGGCGGTAGCACAGATACGCAGTATTTT.

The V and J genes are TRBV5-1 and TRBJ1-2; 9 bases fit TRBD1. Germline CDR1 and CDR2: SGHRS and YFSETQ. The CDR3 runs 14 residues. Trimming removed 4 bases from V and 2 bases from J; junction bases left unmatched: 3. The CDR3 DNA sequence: TGCGCCAGCAGCACGGACAGGGGAAACTATGGCTACACCTTC. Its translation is CASSTDRGNYGYTF. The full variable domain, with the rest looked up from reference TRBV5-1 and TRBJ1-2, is KAGVTQTPRYLIKTRGQQVTLSCSPISGHRSVSWYQQTPGQGLQFLFEYFSETQRNKGNFPGRFSGRQFSNSRSEMNVSTLELGDSALYLCASSTDRGNYGYTFGSGTRLTVV.

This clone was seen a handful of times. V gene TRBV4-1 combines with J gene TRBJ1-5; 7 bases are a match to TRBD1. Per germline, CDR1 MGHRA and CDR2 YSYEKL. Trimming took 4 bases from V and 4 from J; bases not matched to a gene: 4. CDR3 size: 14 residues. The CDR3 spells CASSRGQANQPQHF. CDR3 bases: TGCGCCAGCAGCCGAGGACAGGCTAATCAGCCCCAGCATTTT.

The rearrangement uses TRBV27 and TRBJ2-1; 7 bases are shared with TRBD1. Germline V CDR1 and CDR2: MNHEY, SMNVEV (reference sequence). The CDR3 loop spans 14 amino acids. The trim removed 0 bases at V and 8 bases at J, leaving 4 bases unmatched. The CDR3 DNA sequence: TGTGCCAGCAGTTTATCGAGGGGGCGGCATGAGCAGTTCTTC. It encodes CASSLSRGRHEQFF.